The 32 T cell receptor beta chains reported below all come from one sample, sequenced in a study of T cells after yellow fever vaccination. TCRdb re-called the 5' RACE reads with MiXCR, one entry per CDR3 protein. The sample carries approximately 550,000 distinct CDR3 sequences, approximately 13% recorded once. This material consisted of PBMCs, taken on the day of the yellow fever booster vaccination. These receptors were collected from a man aged 25-45 years who received the YFV17D yellow fever vaccine.

The V gene is TRBV2, the J gene TRBJ2-1; TRBD2 might be the D (6 bases). This CDR3 contains 16 residues. V lost 6 bases, J lost 4 bases, and 19 bases lay in between. Germline V lookup: CDR1 SNHLY, CDR2 FYNNEI. The CDR3 sequence: CASSRSGTWSYNEQFF. For the CDR3, the DNA is TGTGCCAGCAGCCGTTCCGGGACTTGGAGTTACAATGAGCAGTTCTTC.

A few counts support this clonotype. The genes are TRBV10-3 and TRBJ2-1; 7 nucleotides agree with TRBD2. Germline trimming cut 8 bases from V and 6 bases from J; bases unmatched to any gene: 10. CDR1 and CDR2 from the germline V gene are ENHRY and SYGVKD. The CDR3 covers 14 residues. CDR3 amino acids: CAIGPLGGSNEQFF. The CDR3 DNA follows: TGTGCCATCGGTCCTTTGGGGGGGAGCAATGAGCAGTTCTTC.

As concerns this clonotype: The conserved final phenylalanine or tryptophan is absent from the CDR3, which likely points to a read error. The rearrangement joins TRBV5-1 to TRBJ1-2; TRBD1 matches 7 bases. With V trimmed by 7 bases and J by 3 bases, 12 bases remained unmatched. This CDR3 has 15 amino acids. The V gene's germline CDR1 is SGHRS and CDR2 YFSETQ. The CDR3, as DNA: TGCGCCAGCCGAGATCGAGCCGGGACAGACTATGGCTACACCTTA. As protein: CASRDRAGTDYGYTL.

A few counts support this clonotype. The chain has TRBV5-1 and TRBJ1-4, with D hard to call. The length of the CDR3 is 16 residues. The germline V gene encodes CDR1 SGHRS and CDR2 YFSETQ. The V gene lost 0 bases and the J gene lost 0 bases, with 9 bases spanning the gap. As DNA, the CDR3 is TGCGCCAGCAGCTTGGGGTCAGCCACAACTAATGAAAAACTGTTTTTT. Its protein product is CASSLGSATTNEKLFF.

This clonotype was seen only a few times. The chain uses TRBV7-3 and TRBJ2-1; D may be TRBD2 (6 bases). Germline V gene lookup returns CDR1 SGHTA and CDR2 FQGTGA. This CDR3 has 15 residues. V dropped 1 base and J dropped 8 bases, with 15 bases sitting between them. CDR3 amino acids: CASSLKSGEIYEQFF. The CDR3 DNA is TGTGCCAGCAGCTTAAAATCGGGAGAGATCTATGAGCAGTTCTTC.

The CDR3 reads CASRGEGNSPLHF. The CDR3 coding sequence is TGTGCCAGCAGGGGAGAGGGGAATTCACCCCTCCACTTT. The chain is built from TRBV6-4 and TRBJ1-6, with a weak D call TRBD1 (5 bases). V lost 6 bases and J 7 bases, leaving 10 bases between the germline ends. Germline-derived CDR1 and CDR2 are MRHNA and SNTAGT. The length of the CDR3 is 13 residues.

This clonotype has just a few counts. V gene TRBV6-2 or TRBV6-3 combines with J gene TRBJ2-5, with 11 bases identical to TRBD2. Per the germline V gene, CDR1 is MNHEY and CDR2 is SVGEGT. V dropped 2 bases and J dropped 5; count of bases not matched to a gene: 10. The CDR3 totals 17 residues. The CDR3, as DNA: TGTGCCAGCAGTTACCCTGGACTAGCGGGTATATGGGAGACCCAGTACTTC. Translating gives CASSYPGLAGIWETQYF.

This clonotype was seen a handful of times. The chain couples TRBV6-1 to TRBJ1-1, with D maybe TRBD1 (6 bases). CDR3 length: 16 residues. CDR1 is MNHNS and CDR2 is SASEGT in the germline V gene. Trimming stripped 6 bases from V and 1 base from J, with 18 bases between. The CDR3 sequence: CASSSDGGISNTEAFF. CDR3 sequence (DNA): TGTGCCAGCAGCTCGGATGGGGGCATATCGAACACTGAAGCTTTCTTT.

This clonotype was recorded many times. The chain has TRBV7-2 and TRBJ2-2; 12 nucleotides agree with TRBD2. Germline CDR1 SGHTA, CDR2 FQGNSA. This CDR3 spans 15 amino acids. Trimming at V came to 8 bases and at J to 4 bases, leaving 5 bases not matched to a gene. CDR3 amino acids: CASAGTSGSTGELFF. The CDR3 DNA sequence: TGTGCCAGCGCTGGGACTAGCGGGTCCACCGGGGAGCTGTTTTTT.

This clonotype was counted between two and nine times. Here the CDR3 DNA reads TGCGCCAGCAGCTTGGTTGGCGGGAGTATTGCAGATACGCAGTATTTT. Its translation: CASSLVGGSIADTQYF. The genes are TRBV5-1 and TRBJ2-3; 7 bases map to TRBD2. Per the germline V gene, CDR1 is SGHRS and CDR2 is YFSETQ. The CDR3 runs 16 residues. Unmatched junction bases numbered 8, after V lost 0 bases and J lost 4 bases.

The chain employs TRBV14 and TRBJ2-7; 9 nucleotides line up with TRBD2. The CDR3 totals 19 residues. Germline V lookup: CDR1 SGHDN, CDR2 FVKESK. V dropped 1 base and J dropped 0; count of bases not matched to a gene: 13. The CDR3 is CASSQVWGSGRKNSYEQYF. The CDR3 coding sequence is TGTGCCAGCAGCCAAGTTTGGGGGAGCGGGAGGAAAAACTCCTACGAGCAGTACTTC. The full variable domain, completed using reference TRBV14 and TRBJ2-7, is EAGVTQFPSHSVIEKGQTVTLRCDPISGHDNLYWYRRVMGKEIKFLLHFVKESKQDESGMPNNRFLAERTGGTYSTLKVQPAELEDSGVYFCASSQVWGSGRKNSYEQYFGPGTRLTVT.

The V gene is TRBV5-6, the J gene TRBJ2-3; D not resolved. CDR3 length: 16 residues. Germline-derived CDR1 and CDR2 are SGHDT and YYEEEE. Trimming removed 1 base from V and 0 bases from J, with 12 bases in between. The CDR3 reads CASSLNWKTSTDTQYF. The CDR3, as DNA: TGTGCCAGCAGCTTGAATTGGAAAACTAGCACAGATACGCAGTATTTT. Full variable domain (outside the CDR3, taken from reference TRBV5-6 and TRBJ2-3): DAGVTQSPTHLIKTRGQQVTLRCSPKSGHDTVSWYQQALGQGPQFIFQYYEEEERQRGNFPDRFSGHQFPNYSSELNVNALLLGDSALYLCASSLNWKTSTDTQYFGPGTRLTVL.

This chain uses TRBV7-2 with TRBJ2-3, with 7 bases aligning to TRBD2. The CDR3 contains 16 residues. The germline gives CDR1 SGHTA, CDR2 FQGNSA. The ends lost 5 bases at V and 0 bases at J; junction bases unmatched: 8. Here the CDR3 reads CASSQNRRGSTDTQYF. The CDR3, as DNA: TGTGCCAGCAGCCAAAACCGGCGGGGGAGCACAGATACGCAGTATTTT.

For this clonotype: This sequence may be a read error, since a much larger clone differs from it by one base. The V and J genes are TRBV12-3 or TRBV12-4 and TRBJ2-5; either TRBD1 or TRBD2 may fit D (5 bases each). Trimming took 3 bases from V and 2 from J, leaving 10 bases between them. The CDR3 loop spans 14 amino acids. The CDR3 coding sequence is TGTGCCAGCAGTTTCAGGGACCCTCAAGAGACCCAGTACTTC. Encoded protein: CASSFRDPQETQYF.

In its sample, this clonotype was seen many times. The chain combines TRBV27 with TRBJ1-1, with 11 bases fitting TRBD1. Per the germline V gene, CDR1 is MNHEY and CDR2 is SMNVEV (reference sequence). The CDR3 has 15 amino acids. The junction had 7 bases not matched to a gene; V was cut back by 5 bases and J by 5 bases. The CDR3 DNA follows: TGTGCCAGCAGTACCGGACAGGGGGCGCGTACTGAAGCTTTCTTT. It is translated as CASSTGQGARTEAFF.

The V and J genes are TRBV20-1 and TRBJ2-2, with 8 nucleotides matching TRBD1. Germline CDR1 and CDR2: DFQATT and SNEGSKA (reference sequence). V trimming: 7 bases; J trimming: 2 bases; junction bases outside the gene matches: 9. CDR3 length: 15 residues. The CDR3 sequence: CSVIPGQGNTGELFF. Here the CDR3 DNA reads TGCAGTGTAATACCTGGACAGGGAAACACCGGGGAGCTGTTTTTT.

This clonotype was observed a few times. V gene TRBV7-8 combines with J gene TRBJ2-2; D not certain. V gave up 10 bases and J gave up 0 bases, with 9 bases separating them. The CDR3 runs 13 residues. In germline, CDR1 is SGHVS, CDR2 FQNEAQ. The CDR3 DNA reads TGTGCCACGAGCATCGCGAACACCGGGGAGCTGTTTTTT. This sequence encodes CATSIANTGELFF.

The table lists this clonotype with a few counts. V gene TRBV19 combines with J gene TRBJ2-7, with D perhaps matching TRBD2 (5 bases). V lost 6 bases and J 5 bases, leaving 11 bases between the germline ends. This CDR3 is built from 12 residues. Germline CDR1 LNHDA, CDR2 SQIVND (reference sequence). This chain's CDR3 is CASSSYGNEQYF. The CDR3 region has the DNA TGTGCCAGTAGCTCATACGGGAACGAGCAGTACTTC.

This clonotype was counted only a few times. CDR3 nucleotide sequence: TGTGCCAGTAGCACCTCGACAGGGGTGACCTACAATGAGCAGTTCTTC. It encodes CASSTSTGVTYNEQFF. This chain links TRBV19 with TRBJ2-1; 8 nucleotides line up with TRBD1. There are 16 residues in the CDR3. The trim removed 6 bases at V and 2 bases at J, leaving 9 bases unmatched. Germline assignment: CDR1 LNHDA and CDR2 SQIVND (reference sequence).

The chain combines TRBV6-1 with TRBJ1-4; D gene uncertain. The CDR3 length is 13 residues. The V gene's germline CDR1 is MNHNS and CDR2 SASEGT. V was trimmed by 6 bases and J by 3 bases, leaving 8 bases between them. CDR3 sequence reads: CASRLDPNEKLFF. The CDR3 DNA reads TGTGCCAGCAGGCTAGACCCTAATGAAAAACTGTTTTTT.

This clonotype appeared a few times. The V and J genes are TRBV19 and TRBJ1-1, with D hard to call. The CDR3 consists of 13 residues. V shed 6 bases and J shed 6 bases, with 14 bases lying between them. Germline V gene lookup returns CDR1 LNHDA and CDR2 SQIVND (reference sequence). The CDR3 coding sequence is TGTGCCAGTAGGATCTTGGAGTCCGCTGAAGCTTTCTTT. This gives the protein CASRILESAEAFF. Looking up the rest from reference TRBV19 and TRBJ1-1 gives the full variable domain: DGGITQSPKYLFRKEGQNVTLSCEQNLNHDAMYWYRQDPGQGLRLIYYSQIVNDFQKGDIAEGYSVSREKKESFPLTVTSAQKNPTAFYLCASRILESAEAFFGQGTRLTVV.

With respect to this clonotype: Possible read error: a much larger clone is one base away. The CDR3 DNA reads TGTGCCAGCAGCATAGGGGGCCAAGAGACCCAGTACTTC. Encoded protein: CASSIGGQETQYF. The chain has TRBV7-2 and TRBJ2-5; tentative D call: TRBD1 (6 bases). The germline V and J ends were trimmed by 5 bases and 1 base, with 8 bases remaining between them. This CDR3 is built from 13 residues. CDR1 and CDR2 (germline): SGHTA, FQGNSA.

The sample holds a few counts of this clonotype. The genes are TRBV20-1 and TRBJ2-7; D unresolved. CDR1 and CDR2 from the germline V gene are DFQATT and SNEGSKA (reference sequence). V lost 5 bases to trimming and J lost 2 bases, with 13 bases between them. The length of the CDR3 is 13 residues. CDR3 sequence: CSALRGDTYEQYF. CDR3 nucleotides: TGCAGTGCTCTCCGTGGCGACACCTACGAGCAGTACTTC.

This clonotype was detected a few times. V gene TRBV30 combines with J gene TRBJ2-3; D not certain. The CDR3 covers 14 residues. Per the germline V gene, CDR1 is GTSNPN and CDR2 is SVGIG (reference sequence). Trimming removed 0 bases at V and 2 bases at J, with 9 bases between. The CDR3 is CAWSVTVLTDTQYF. The CDR3 coding sequence is TGTGCCTGGAGTGTAACAGTCCTCACAGATACGCAGTATTTT.

This clonotype was observed a handful of times. The rearrangement uses TRBV28 and TRBJ2-2, with 10 nucleotides matching TRBD2. V trimming: 3 bases; J trimming: 8 bases; junction bases outside the gene matches: 6. Per the germline V gene, CDR1 is MDHEN and CDR2 is SYDVKM. The CDR3 sequence is 15 residues long. This CDR3 reads CASSFRAGGPGELFF. Written as DNA, the CDR3 is TGTGCCAGCAGTTTCAGAGCGGGAGGGCCGGGGGAGCTGTTTTTT.

The rearrangement joins TRBV7-2 to TRBJ2-1; D is uncertain. CDR1 is SGHTA, CDR2 FQGNSA, per germline. V was trimmed by 4 bases and J by 6 bases, leaving 7 bases between them. The CDR3 covers 12 residues. The CDR3 protein is CASSYTPNEQFF. The CDR3 DNA sequence: TGTGCCAGCAGCTATACACCCAATGAGCAGTTCTTC.

This clonotype was observed a few times. The chain has TRBV27 and TRBJ2-7; D possibly corresponds to TRBD2 (5 bases). The CDR3 runs 15 residues. Trimming took 5 bases from V and 3 from J, leaving 17 bases between them. CDR1 MNHEY and CDR2 SMNVEV come from the germline V gene (reference sequence). The CDR3 is CASSPIPGLGYEQYF. In nucleotides, the CDR3 is TGTGCCAGCAGTCCAATACCGGGATTAGGCTACGAGCAGTACTTC.

The V and J genes are TRBV6-1 and TRBJ2-5, with 10 nucleotides matching TRBD2. Germline values: CDR1 MNHNS, CDR2 SASEGT. The CDR3 loop spans 14 amino acids. The V gene end was trimmed by 6 bases and the J gene end by 4 bases; junction bases not matched to a gene: 5. The CDR3: CASRELAGSETQYF. The CDR3 DNA reads TGTGCCAGCAGGGAACTAGCGGGATCAGAGACCCAGTACTTC.

This clonotype was counted only a few times. The rearrangement uses TRBV7-9 and TRBJ2-1; 8 bases align to TRBD2. V dropped 10 bases and J dropped 4; count of bases not matched to a gene: 12. The germline V gene has CDR1 SEHNR and CDR2 FQNEAQ (reference sequence). This CDR3 is 15 amino acids long. The chain's CDR3 is CATYRASGSYNEQFF. The CDR3 DNA reads as TGTGCCACCTACCGGGCTAGCGGGTCTTACAATGAGCAGTTCTTC.

The sample holds a few counts of this clonotype. The chain has TRBV20-1 and TRBJ2-2, with 7 bases fitting TRBD2. The CDR3 contains 14 residues. The V gene's germline CDR1 is DFQATT and CDR2 SNEGSKA (reference sequence). The V and J ends lost 3 bases and 6 bases, in that order; junction bases with no gene match: 7. This chain's CDR3 is CSARSSGGAGELFF. The CDR3 nucleotides are TGCAGTGCTAGGTCATCGGGAGGCGCCGGGGAGCTGTTTTTT.

This clonotype showed up just once. CDR3: CASSRGLAAGETQYF. CDR3 DNA sequence: TGTGCCAGCAGCCGCGGACTAGCAGCAGGAGAGACCCAGTACTTC. V is TRBV5-4 and J is TRBJ2-5; 8 bases fit TRBD2. In germline, CDR1 is SGHNT, CDR2 YYREEE (reference sequence). V shed 4 bases and J 4 bases; nucleotides not matched to a gene: 9. The CDR3 sequence is 15 residues long.

This clonotype showed up just a few times. This chain joins TRBV27 and TRBJ2-5, with TRBD2 identical over 10 bases. The CDR3 totals 16 residues. V dropped 4 bases and J dropped 4; count of bases not matched to a gene: 9. CDR1 and CDR2 (germline): MNHEY, SMNVEV (reference sequence). CDR3 DNA: TGTGCCAGCAGTTCCGTGGCTAGCGGGAGCGGAGAGACCCAGTACTTC. Encoded protein: CASSSVASGSGETQYF.